The 5 T cell receptor beta chains listed next were all sequenced from one sample in a study of Graves' ophthalmopathy and Graves' hyperthyroidism. The TCR beta CDR3 regions underwent amplification from RNA transcripts. RT-PCR in the first round used HTBI primers; a second-round multiplex PCR followed. Each CDR3 protein is one row after TCRdb ran MiXCR on the multiplex PCR reads. Among 300,000 to 400,000 distinct CDR3 sequences, about 18% were seen once, and the ten largest hold roughly 2.3%. Sequences were obtained from peripheral blood. These receptor sequences come from an adult woman with stable Graves' hyperthyroidism.

This clonotype showed up many times. CDR3 DNA sequence: TGTGCCAGCAGCCGACATTTGACTAGCGGGTTCTCCTACGAGCAGTACTTC. This gives the protein CASSRHLTSGFSYEQYF. The J gene is TRBJ2-7, the V gene TRBV28, with 10 bases fitting TRBD2. Germline trimming cut 6 bases from V and 0 bases from J; bases unmatched to any gene: 11. The V gene's germline CDR1 is MDHEN and CDR2 SYDVKM. CDR3 length: 17 residues.

This clonotype was recorded a few times. This chain links TRBV11-1 with TRBJ1-1; 7 positions agree with TRBD1. Trimming took 5 bases from V and 1 from J; bases not matched to a gene: 13. The CDR3 length is 17 residues. Germline V lookup: CDR1 SGHAT, CDR2 FQDESV (reference sequence). In DNA form, the CDR3 reads TGTGCCAGCAGCCTAACAAGGGGTAGGGACAGGAACACTGAAGCTTTCTTT. Translation: CASSLTRGRDRNTEAFF. Drawing the rest from reference TRBV11-1 and TRBJ1-1, the complete variable domain is EAEVAQSPRYKITEKSQAVAFWCDPISGHATLYWYRQILGQGPELLVQFQDESVVDDSQLPKDRFSAERLKGVDSTLKIQPAELGDSAMYLCASSLTRGRDRNTEAFFGQGTRLTVV.

This clonotype was seen a few times. This chain uses TRBV30 with TRBJ2-5, with D possibly matching TRBD1 (6 bases). V was clipped by 0 bases and J by 5 bases, with 10 bases between them. CDR1 GTSNPN and CDR2 SVGIG come from the germline V gene (reference sequence). The CDR3 loop spans 13 amino acids. The CDR3 DNA sequence: TGTGCCTGGAGTGTATCCAGGGGCGAGACCCAGTACTTC. It yields the protein CAWSVSRGETQYF.

This clonotype was observed many times. This chain joins TRBV5-1 and TRBJ1-2, with D hard to call. V was clipped by 4 bases and J by 4 bases, with 5 bases between them. CDR3 length equals 11 residues. The germline V gene has CDR1 SGHRS and CDR2 YFSETQ. The CDR3 nucleotides read TGCGCCAGCAGCAATGGCTATGGCTACACCTTC. It codes for CASSNGYGYTF.

This clonotype was detected ten times or more. A much larger clone is a single base away; this may be a read error. V and J are TRBV6-1 and TRBJ2-5; D is unclear. Per the germline V gene, CDR1 is MNHNS and CDR2 is SASEGT. V shed 2 bases and J shed 1 base, with 5 bases lying between them. The CDR3 runs to 13 residues. In nucleotides, the CDR3 is TGTGCCAGCAGTGAACGGCCCCAAGAGACCCAGTACTTC. Translation gives CASSERPQETQYF.